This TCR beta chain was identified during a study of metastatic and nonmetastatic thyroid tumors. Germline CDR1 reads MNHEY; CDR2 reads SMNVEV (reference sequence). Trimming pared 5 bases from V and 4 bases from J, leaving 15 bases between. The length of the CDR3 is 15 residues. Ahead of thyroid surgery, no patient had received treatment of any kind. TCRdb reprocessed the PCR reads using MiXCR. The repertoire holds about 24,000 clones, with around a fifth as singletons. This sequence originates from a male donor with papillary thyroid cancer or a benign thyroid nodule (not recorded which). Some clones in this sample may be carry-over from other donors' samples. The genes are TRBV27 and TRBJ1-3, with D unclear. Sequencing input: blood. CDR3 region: CASSAEGPAGNTIYF. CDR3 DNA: TGTGCCAGCAGTGCGGAGGGTCCTGCCGGAAACACCATATATTTT.